Listed below are T cell receptor beta chains from one sample, sequenced in a study of blood T cell repertoires in COVID-19. Produced via immunoSEQ multiplex PCR; TCRdb's table is partial and in-frame only. There are some 200,000 clones in the sample; approximately 85% occur only once, and approximately 8.9% lies in the top ten. The sample consisted of peripheral blood. The source of these receptors is a woman between 55 and 75 years old with acute or convalescent COVID-19. The CDR3 runs from the conserved cysteine through the conserved F or W. A D gene is named only where the DNA matches it firmly. Not every row has a clone size; where given, it reads once, few, many or a size class.

v_call	j_call	clone_size	d_call	cdr3_nt	cdr3_aa
TRBV19	TRBJ2-7	.	TRBD2	TGTGCCAGTAGTCCCGGGACTAGAAAATACGAGCAGTACTTC	CASSPGTRKYEQYF
TRBV18	TRBJ2-1	.	TRBD2	TGTGCCAGCATGACTAGCGGGACTGGCAATGAGCAGTTCTTC	CASMTSGTGNEQFF
TRBV6-6	TRBJ2-2	once	TRBD1	TGTGCCAGCAGAGAATCGGGGACAGGGTCCGGGGAGCTGTTTTTT	CASRESGTGSGELFF
TRBV28	TRBJ1-5	.	.	TGTGCCAGCAGTCCTCTACTCCAGGGTGGCAATCAGCCCCAGCATTTT	CASSPLLQGGNQPQHF
TRBV11-2	TRBJ1-6	few	.	TGTGCCAGCAGCTTAGGGGGGGAAGCACCCCTCCACTTT	CASSLGGEAPLHF
TRBV27	TRBJ1-2	.	.	TGTGCCAGCAGTTTATACGGGGGTGGGGGCTACACCTTC	CASSLYGGGGYTF
TRBV14	TRBJ2-7	few	TRBD2	TGTGCCAGCAGCCAGGGTAGTCTAGCGGGAGGCCTAGGCTACGAGCAGTACTTC	CASSQGSLAGGLGYEQYF
TRBV3-1/TRBV3-2	TRBJ1-5	.	.	TGTGCCAGCAGCCAAGATAGACAGGCGGGTCAGCCCCAGCATTTT	CASSQDRQAGQPQHF
TRBV6-5	TRBJ1-1	few	TRBD1	TGTGCCAGCAAAACCCTTGACAGGGTCGGCACTGAAGCTTTCTTT	CASKTLDRVGTEAFF
TRBV21-1	TRBJ1-1	.	.	TGTGCCAGATTGACAGGGGGTACTGAAGCTTTCTTT	CARLTGGTEAFF
TRBV24-1	TRBJ1-2	.	TRBD1	TGTGCCACCAGTGCGGGACAGGGTAACTATGGCTACACCTTC	CATSAGQGNYGYTF
TRBV11-2	TRBJ2-1	.	TRBD2	TGTGCCAGCAGCTTCCTAGCGGGCCTCAATGAGCAGTTCTTC	CASSFLAGLNEQFF
TRBV7-9	TRBJ2-1	.	TRBD2	TGTGCCAGCAATCCGGGACTAGCGAGTAATGAGCAGTTCTTC	CASNPGLASNEQFF
TRBV6-1	TRBJ1-1	few	.	TGTGCCAGCAGTGAAGCGCCCGGGACTGAAGCTTTCTTT	CASSEAPGTEAFF
TRBV11-2	TRBJ2-6	.	.	TGTGCCAGCAGCTTAGATAGTATGTCTGGGGCCAACGTCCTGACTTTC	CASSLDSMSGANVLTF
TRBV5-1	TRBJ2-1	.	TRBD2	TGCGCCAGCAGCACGGGACTAGCGGGAGTGGATGAGCAGTTCTTC	CASSTGLAGVDEQFF
TRBV5-5	TRBJ2-5	.	.	TGTGCCAGCAGCCCGGCAGGGAGGGAGACCCAGTACTTC	CASSPAGRETQYF
TRBV10-1	TRBJ2-3	.	.	TGCGCCAGCAGTGCAAGTGCGGCCTCCCAAGATACGCAGTATTTT	CASSASAASQDTQYF
TRBV9	TRBJ1-6	.	.	TGTGCCAGCAGCTCCGCGGGGAATTCACCCCTCCACTTT	CASSSAGNSPLHF
TRBV19	TRBJ1-5	.	TRBD1	TGTGCCAGTAGTAGAGGGACAGGGGCTTCGCCCCAGCATTTT	CASSRGTGASPQHF
TRBV30	TRBJ1-3	.	.	TGTGCCTGGAGTGTACGGGTATGGGGGCGCCGCGGAAACACCATATATTTT	CAWSVRVWGRRGNTIYF
TRBV11-3	TRBJ1-2	.	.	TGTGCCAGCAGCTTACTGGGGGGTACGGATGGCTACACCTTC	CASSLLGGTDGYTF